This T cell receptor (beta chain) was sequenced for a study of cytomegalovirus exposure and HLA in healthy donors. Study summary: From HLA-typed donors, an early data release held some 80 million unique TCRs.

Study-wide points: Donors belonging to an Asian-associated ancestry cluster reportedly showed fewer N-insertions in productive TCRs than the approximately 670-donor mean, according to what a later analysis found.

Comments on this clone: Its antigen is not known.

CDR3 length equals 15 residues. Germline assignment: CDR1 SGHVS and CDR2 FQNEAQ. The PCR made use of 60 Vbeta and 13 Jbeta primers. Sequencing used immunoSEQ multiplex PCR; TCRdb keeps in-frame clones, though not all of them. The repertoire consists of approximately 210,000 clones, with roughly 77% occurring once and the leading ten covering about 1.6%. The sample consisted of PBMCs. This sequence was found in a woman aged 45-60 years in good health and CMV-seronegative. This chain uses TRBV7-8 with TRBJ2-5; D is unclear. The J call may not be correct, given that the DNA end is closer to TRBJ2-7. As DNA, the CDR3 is TGTGCCAGCAGCTTATACACGGGTTCGCCCTACGAGCAGTACTTC. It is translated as CASSLYTGSPYEQYF.